The sequence of this T cell receptor (beta chain) was determined in a study of blood T cell repertoires in COVID-19. Assay used: immunoSEQ multiplex PCR; TCRdb lists only in-frame clones, some missing. The data show roughly 250,000 clones, 65% to 90% seen once. Trimming stripped 0 bases from V and 0 bases from J, with 8 bases between. The CDR3 spans 15 residues. Per the germline V gene, CDR1 is SGHRS and CDR2 is YFSETQ. V gene TRBV5-1 combines with J gene TRBJ2-3; the D gene is possibly TRBD1 (5 bases). The sequenced material came from peripheral blood. The clonotype was recovered from an older woman with active or convalescent COVID-19. The CDR3 region is CASSLGGPSTDTQYF. CDR3 in DNA: TGCGCCAGCAGCTTGGGGGGCCCCAGCACAGATACGCAGTATTTT.